This T cell receptor beta chain was documented in a study of molecular identifiers for immune sequencing clone quantification. Study details: Sequencing covered four of five parts into which replicate RNA from around 20,000 or 100,000 naive CD8 cells was split. The study's findings and limits: Clone sizes that are highly expanded could be underestimated when identical TCR molecules share a barcode. Clones above 20 RNA copies contained over 97% of effector molecules and under 1% of naive molecules.

Sorting selected naive CD8 T cells with a CD8+CD4-CCR7+CD45RA+ phenotype. TCRdb re-called the PCR reads through MiXCR, storing one row per CDR3 protein. The sample contains about 330,000 distinct CDR3 sequences, roughly 24% of which appear only once. The CDR3 sequence is 16 residues long. The germline V gene has CDR1 SGHDN and CDR2 FVKESK. The J segment lost 5 bases and the V segment lost 0 bases, leaving 6 bases of the junction unmatched. The table lists this clonotype with a few counts. What it binds is unknown. Sequencing was done on a sample of naive CD8+ T cells from blood, with Jurkat cell RNA spiked in. Subset meaning: FACS-sorted CD8+CD4-CCR7+CD45RA+ naive T cells. This receptor was identified in a human donor in good health. Some libraries in this study had Jurkat cell RNA spiked in. The chain is built from TRBV14 and TRBJ2-3; 9 bases fit TRBD2. The CDR3 DNA sequence: TGTGCCAGCAGCCAAGATAGCGTACTAGCGGGAGATACGCAGTATTTT. Encoded protein: CASSQDSVLAGDTQYF.